A single sample is the source of the 32 T cell receptor beta chains below, sequenced in a study of CD8 T cells in ankylosing spondylitis. TCRdb re-derived calls from the 5' RACE reads in MiXCR, one entry per CDR3 protein. In the table there are around 300,000 distinct CDR3 sequences, more than 9% of which are singletons. Material for sequencing was blood, either unsorted or a sorted T cell fraction (not recorded which). These receptors were obtained from a female donor with ankylosing spondylitis or in good health (not recorded which).

This clonotype was counted between two and nine times. The chain carries TRBV10-3 and TRBJ2-3, with 9 positions matching TRBD2. CDR3 length: 15 amino acids. The V segment lost 8 bases and the J segment 6 bases; nucleotides outside the gene matches: 12. Germline lookup yields CDR1 ENHRY and CDR2 SYGVKD. The CDR3 here is CAIGTSGLKYDTQYF. The CDR3 DNA is TGTGCCATCGGTACTAGCGGGCTTAAATACGATACGCAGTATTTT.

This clonotype was seen at least ten times. The genes are TRBV7-2 and TRBJ2-7, with D maybe TRBD2 (5 bases). The CDR3 covers 13 residues. V dropped 3 bases and J dropped 4 bases, with 10 bases sitting between them. Germline lookup yields CDR1 SGHTA and CDR2 FQGNSA. The CDR3 region has the DNA TGTGCCAGCAGCTTTGGGAGTGGGTACGAGCAGTACTTC. Protein: CASSFGSGYEQYF.

This clonotype has a handful of counts. The V call is TRBV20-1, the J call TRBJ1-1, with D perhaps TRBD1 (6 bases). This CDR3 contains 15 residues. Trimming pared 0 bases from V and 3 bases from J, leaving 14 bases between. In germline, CDR1 is DFQATT, CDR2 SNEGSKA (reference sequence). The CDR3 here is CSARDPRGADTEAFF. CDR3 sequence (DNA): TGCAGTGCTAGAGATCCGCGGGGGGCTGACACTGAAGCTTTCTTT.

This clonotype showed up just once. This may arise from a read error, as a much more abundant clone is one base away. V and J are TRBV28 and TRBJ2-2, with 11 nucleotides matching TRBD2. The CDR3 extends over 16 amino acids. Germline V gives CDR1 MDHEN, CDR2 SYDVKM. The CDR3 spells CASTLFATSGNGELFF. CDR3 DNA sequence: TGTGCCAGCACTTTATTCGCGACTAGCGGGAACGGGGAGCTGTTTTTT.

This clonotype was detected only a few times. The V gene is TRBV14, the J gene TRBJ1-1; no definite D call. The CDR3 loop spans 12 amino acids. V was pared by 1 base and J by 4 bases, with 4 bases between. Germline V gene lookup returns CDR1 SGHDN and CDR2 FVKESK. CDR3 amino acids: CASSQGSTEAFF. The CDR3 bases are TGTGCCAGCAGCCAAGGGAGCACTGAAGCTTTCTTT.

The V gene is TRBV2, the J gene TRBJ1-4; no definite D call. Trimming took off 3 bases at V and 5 bases at J, with 10 bases between the two ends. CDR3 length equals 14 residues. The germline gives CDR1 SNHLY, CDR2 FYNNEI. The CDR3 is CASSERLRNEKLFF. The CDR3 bases are TGTGCCAGCAGTGAGCGGCTAAGGAATGAAAAACTGTTTTTT.

In its sample, this clonotype was seen many times. The V call is TRBV4-1, the J call TRBJ1-3; maybe TRBD1 (5 bases). The CDR3 has 14 residues. V was cut by 1 base and J by 2 bases, with 6 bases left in between. The germline CDR1 and CDR2 sequences are MGHRA and YSYEKL. CDR3 DNA sequence: TGCGCCAGCAGCCAAGGGACAACTGGAAACACCATATATTTT. Its translation is CASSQGTTGNTIYF.

This clonotype was counted many times. V is TRBV6-5 and J is TRBJ2-7; TRBD2 matches at 7 bases. Germline loops: CDR1 MNHEY, CDR2 SVGAGI. With 2 bases clipped from V and 3 bases from J, the junction kept 13 bases outside the gene matches. CDR3 size: 17 residues. This CDR3 reads CASSYLAGDLRIYEQYF. CDR3 in DNA: TGTGCCAGCAGTTACCTCGCGGGGGACCTTAGGATCTACGAGCAGTACTTC.

This clonotype was seen ten or more times. Mismatch with germline at one junction end may stem from a read error. The chain carries TRBV29-1 and TRBJ2-1, with 7 bases fitting TRBD2. This CDR3 region has 11 residues. CDR1 SQVTM and CDR2 ANQGSEA come from the germline V gene. The CDR3, as DNA: TGCAGCGTTGCACATTCCGGGACTACTTACTTC. Residues: CSVAHSGTTYF.

The table lists this clonotype with a few counts. This rearrangement joins TRBV4-3 to TRBJ2-3; TRBD2 is a possible D gene (5 bases). Trimming removed 5 bases from V and 2 bases from J, with 11 bases in between. This CDR3 spans 14 amino acids. The germline gives CDR1 LGHNA, CDR2 YSLEER. The CDR3 reads CASSSTDYTDTQYF. The CDR3 DNA sequence: TGCGCCAGCAGCTCCACAGACTACACAGATACGCAGTATTTT.

Ten or more counts support this clonotype. This sequence joins TRBV20-1 and TRBJ2-3; D may correspond to TRBD1 or TRBD2 (5 bases each). The CDR3 runs 14 residues. Germline CDR1 reads DFQATT; CDR2 reads SNEGSKA (reference sequence). V was cut by 5 bases and J by 0 bases, with 12 bases left in between. CDR3 coding DNA: TGCAGTGCTCCAGGGCGGGTTAGCACAGATACGCAGTATTTT. Protein product: CSAPGRVSTDTQYF.

This clonotype was seen many times. V gene TRBV20-1 combines with J gene TRBJ1-2; D is unresolved. V lost 2 bases and J lost 0, with 1 base in between. The CDR3 is 11 residues long. Germline loops: CDR1 DFQATT, CDR2 SNEGSKA (reference sequence). The CDR3 DNA sequence: TGCAGTGCTAGAACTAACTATGGCTACACCTTC. Its translation: CSARTNYGYTF.

In this sample, this clonotype turned up many times. The chain joins TRBV20-1 to TRBJ1-1; no clear D gene. The CDR3 extends over 13 amino acids. Germline V gene data show CDR1 as DFQATT and CDR2 as SNEGSKA (reference sequence). The ends were cut back, 6 bases at V and 0 bases at J, with 11 bases in the middle. CDR3 in amino acids: CSAKRLMNTEAFF. As DNA, the CDR3 is TGCAGTGCCAAACGACTGATGAACACTGAAGCTTTCTTT.

This clonotype appeared a few times. The genes are TRBV20-1 and TRBJ2-7; 8 positions agree with TRBD1. This CDR3 spans 13 amino acids. Per the germline V gene, CDR1 is DFQATT and CDR2 is SNEGSKA (reference sequence). The V segment lost 8 bases and the J segment 2 bases; nucleotides outside the gene matches: 8. DNA for the CDR3: TGCAGTCTAAGGGACAGGCCGACCTACGAGCAGTACTTC. Its protein product is CSLRDRPTYEQYF.

This clonotype was detected many times. The chain employs TRBV6-1 and TRBJ2-1; TRBD2 agrees at 10 bases. Germline trimming cut 5 bases from V and 4 bases from J; bases unmatched to any gene: 14. Per germline, CDR1 MNHNS and CDR2 SASEGT. The CDR3 is made up of 18 amino acids. CDR3 sequence reads: CASSTPGRTSGLYNEQFF. The CDR3 DNA is TGTGCCAGCAGTACCCCTGGTCGGACTAGCGGCCTATACAATGAGCAGTTCTTC.

This clonotype appeared many times. This chain joins TRBV18 and TRBJ2-1; D is uncertain. This CDR3 region has 15 residues. Trimming took 0 bases from V and 2 from J, leaving 8 bases between them. Germline CDR1 reads KGHSH; CDR2 reads LQKENI. The chain's CDR3 is CASSPPVNAYNEQFF. CDR3 coding DNA: TGTGCCAGCTCACCACCTGTCAACGCCTACAATGAGCAGTTCTTC.

The sample holds a few counts of this clonotype. The chain has TRBV11-2 and TRBJ2-7, with 7 bases fitting TRBD2. V lost 3 bases to trimming and J lost 5 bases; unmatched junction nucleotides: 4. The CDR3 loop spans 13 amino acids. The germline V gene has CDR1 SGHAT and CDR2 FQNNGV. CDR3 protein: CASSLGGRNEQYF. CDR3 nucleotides: TGTGCCAGCAGCTTGGGCGGGAGAAACGAGCAGTACTTC.

This clonotype has ten or more counts. The V gene is TRBV5-1, the J gene TRBJ2-1; 11 bases are shared with TRBD2. The CDR3 extends over 16 amino acids. With 1 base clipped from V and 5 bases from J, the junction kept 5 bases outside the gene matches. Per the germline V gene, CDR1 is SGHRS and CDR2 is YFSETQ. The CDR3 DNA is TGCGCCAGCAGCTTGAGGGGACTAGCGGCAAACAATGAGCAGTTCTTC. Protein sequence: CASSLRGLAANNEQFF.

The chain employs TRBV5-5 and TRBJ1-6; 8 bases fit TRBD1. CDR3 length equals 16 residues. Germline CDR1 reads SGHKS; CDR2 reads YYEKEE (reference sequence). J was trimmed by 7 bases and V by 4 bases; bases with no gene match: 10. The CDR3 nucleotides read TGTGCCAGCAGCCCCGGGACAGGATCTTTAAATTCACCCCTCCACTTT. Amino acids: CASSPGTGSLNSPLHF.

This clonotype was counted at least ten times. V is TRBV10-1 and J is TRBJ2-5; D ambiguous. The CDR3 covers 13 residues. Trimming took off 3 bases at V and 5 bases at J, with 10 bases between the two ends. Per germline, CDR1 WNHNN and CDR2 SYGVQD (reference sequence). As DNA, the CDR3 is TGCGCCAGCAGTGAAAACATCAGGGAGACCCAGTACTTC. Protein product: CASSENIRETQYF.

In its sample, this clonotype was seen many times. The chain combines TRBV20-1 with TRBJ2-7; TRBD1 matches 7 bases. V shed 2 bases, J shed 5 bases, and the junction held 3 bases outside the gene matches. Germline V gene sequence: CDR1 DFQATT, CDR2 SNEGSKA (reference sequence). CDR3 length: 12 amino acids. In DNA form, the CDR3 reads TGCAGTGCTAGAAGGCAGGGGGACGAGCAGTACTTC. Its protein is CSARRQGDEQYF.

This clonotype was detected only a few times. CDR3 protein: CASSNAGGPSGEAFF. In DNA form, the CDR3 reads TGTGCCAGCAGCAATGCGGGGGGTCCTTCAGGTGAAGCTTTCTTT. The chain employs TRBV7-2 and TRBJ1-1; D possibly corresponds to TRBD1 (5 bases). The CDR3 consists of 15 residues. V lost 5 bases to trimming and J lost 7 bases, with 20 bases between them. Germline CDR1 SGHTA, CDR2 FQGNSA. The full variable domain, completed using reference TRBV7-2 and TRBJ1-1, is GAGVSQSPSNKVTEKGKDVELRCDPISGHTALYWYRQSLGQGLEFLIYFQGNSAPDKSGLPSDRFSAERTGGSVSTLTIQRTQQEDSAVYLCASSNAGGPSGEAFFGQGTRLTVV.

Many counts were recorded for this clonotype. The chain combines TRBV10-3 with TRBJ2-2; D perhaps matches TRBD2 (5 bases). V was clipped by 1 base and J by 8 bases, with 20 bases between them. There are 17 residues in the CDR3. Germline CDR1 is ENHRY and CDR2 is SYGVKD. For the CDR3, the DNA is TGTGCCATCAGTGAGTACCCAGGAGGCACAGCATCGGGGGAGCTGTTTTTT. Translation: CAISEYPGGTASGELFF.

The genes are TRBV10-3 and TRBJ2-3; 15 bases map to TRBD2. Germline V gives CDR1 ENHRY, CDR2 SYGVKD. V was clipped by 5 bases and J by 3 bases; unmatched bases: 3. The CDR3 is 16 amino acids. The CDR3 is CAISSGLAGGTDTQYF. The CDR3 DNA reads TGTGCCATCAGTTCCGGACTAGCGGGGGGGACAGATACGCAGTATTTT.

This clonotype was picked up many times. J is TRBJ2-6 and V is TRBV7-9; D unclear. CDR3 length equals 15 residues. V shed 5 bases and J shed 2 bases, with 10 bases lying between them. Germline-derived CDR1 and CDR2 are SEHNR and FQNEAQ (reference sequence). In DNA, the CDR3 is TGTGCCAGCAGCCGTACAATGACTGGGGCCAACGTCCTGACTTTC. Protein product: CASSRTMTGANVLTF.

At least ten counts were recorded for this clonotype. The chain is built from TRBV4-3 and TRBJ2-1; D remains ambiguous. Trimming took off 0 bases at V and 5 bases at J, with 11 bases between the two ends. There are 15 residues in the CDR3. Germline V gives CDR1 LGHNA, CDR2 YSLEER. The CDR3 spells CASSQDRPPNNEQFF. CDR3 sequence (DNA): TGCGCCAGCAGCCAAGATCGCCCTCCAAACAATGAGCAGTTCTTC.

This rearrangement joins TRBV27 to TRBJ2-7; 10 positions agree with TRBD2. The V and J ends lost 6 bases and 4 bases, in that order; junction bases with no gene match: 6. The germline V gene encodes CDR1 MNHEY and CDR2 SMNVEV (reference sequence). The CDR3 is 14 amino acids. CDR3 region: CASSRTSGVYEQYF. The CDR3 DNA follows: TGTGCCAGCAGCAGGACTAGCGGCGTGTACGAGCAGTACTTC.

V gene TRBV4-2 combines with J gene TRBJ2-1; D might be TRBD1 or TRBD2, each matching 5 bases. Trimming left V 3 bases short and J 1 base short, with 13 bases between. Germline V gene lookup returns CDR1 LGHNA and CDR2 YNFKEQ. There are 16 residues in the CDR3. The CDR3 is CASSQAGTDSYNEQFF. CDR3 bases: TGTGCCAGCAGCCAGGCCGGGACGGATTCCTACAATGAGCAGTTCTTC.

At least ten counts were recorded for this clonotype. The chain is built from TRBV5-5 and TRBJ2-2, with D possibly being TRBD1 (6 bases). V was cut by 3 bases and J by 4 bases, with 22 bases left in between. Germline V lookup: CDR1 SGHKS, CDR2 YYEKEE (reference sequence). The CDR3 length is 18 residues. CDR3 sequence (DNA): TGTGCCAGCAGCTACCCTGAGCGAGGGACACTACTCACCGGGGAGCTGTTTTTT. Translating it yields CASSYPERGTLLTGELFF.

The chain's CDR3 is CSARGDRGPYGYTF. CDR3 coding DNA: TGCAGTGCTAGGGGGGACAGGGGACCCTATGGCTACACCTTC. The chain joins TRBV20-1 to TRBJ1-2, with 10 bases aligning to TRBD1. The trim removed 3 bases at V and 4 bases at J, leaving 5 bases unmatched. Germline-derived CDR1 and CDR2 are DFQATT and SNEGSKA (reference sequence). This CDR3 spans 14 amino acids.

This chain joins TRBV2 and TRBJ1-2; 11 nucleotides agree with TRBD1. With 7 bases clipped from V and 3 bases from J, the junction kept 7 bases outside the gene matches. Looked up from germline, CDR1 is SNHLY and CDR2 is FYNNEI. This CDR3 spans 15 amino acids. This CDR3 is CASTMRTGGDYGYTF. CDR3 nucleotide sequence: TGTGCCAGCACCATGAGGACAGGGGGCGACTATGGCTACACCTTC.

This clonotype was recorded at least ten times. The chain combines TRBV7-2 with TRBJ2-4; no clear D. Trimming cost V 1 base and J 8 bases, with 12 bases left between them. This CDR3 has 14 amino acids. CDR1 is SGHTA, CDR2 FQGNSA, per germline. The CDR3 loop is CASSLVGVGDIQYF. The CDR3 coding sequence is TGTGCCAGCAGCTTAGTTGGGGTTGGGGACATTCAGTACTTC.